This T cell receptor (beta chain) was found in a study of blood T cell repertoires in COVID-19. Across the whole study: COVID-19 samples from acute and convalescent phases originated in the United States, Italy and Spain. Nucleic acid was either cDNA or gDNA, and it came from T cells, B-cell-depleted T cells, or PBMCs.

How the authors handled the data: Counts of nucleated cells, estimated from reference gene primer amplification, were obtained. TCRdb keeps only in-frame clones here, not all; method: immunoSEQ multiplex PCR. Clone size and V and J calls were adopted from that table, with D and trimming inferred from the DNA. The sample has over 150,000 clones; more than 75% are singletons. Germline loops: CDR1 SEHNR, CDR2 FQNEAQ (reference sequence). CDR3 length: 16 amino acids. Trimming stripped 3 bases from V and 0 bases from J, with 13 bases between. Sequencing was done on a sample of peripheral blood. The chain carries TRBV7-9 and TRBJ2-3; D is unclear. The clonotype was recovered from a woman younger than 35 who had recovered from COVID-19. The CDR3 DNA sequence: TGTGCCAGCAGCTTGACGGGTGGCGGAAGCACAGATACGCAGTATTTT. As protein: CASSLTGGGSTDTQYF.